Listed below are T cell receptor beta chains from one sample, sequenced in a study of shared clonotypes between healthy human individuals. Libraries were prepared by immunoSEQ multiplex PCR; TCRdb keeps only in-frame clonotypes and omits some of them. The sample yields over a million clones, approximately 80% seen once. Sequencing was carried out using memory CD4+ T cells from PBMCs. The receptors derive from a man in his late teens or twenties in good health. Some clones in this sample may be carry-over from other donors' samples. Both conserved end residues are part of each CDR3. Each record gives: J gene, CDR3 length, clone size, V gene, CDR3 protein. Only part of the rows carry a size: once, few, many, or a class if the clone is expanded.

>TRBJ2-1|15|NA|TRBV28
CASRTSGKGDNEQFF
>TRBJ2-3|19|NA|TRBV5-1
CASSHHRGTSGTGTDTQYF
>TRBJ2-1|15|NA|TRBV11-2
CASSALANSYNEQFF
>TRBJ2-1|16|many|TRBV27
CASSRISGGVNNEQFF
>TRBJ1-4|14|many|TRBV4-2
CASSQEGGDEKLFF
>TRBJ2-1|14|NA|TRBV5-1
CASSLGGPKNEQFF
>TRBJ1-1|13|NA|TRBV7-9
CASSLLVNTEAFF
>TRBJ2-5|13|NA|TRBV5-6
CASSLAGVETQYF
>TRBJ1-1|13|NA|TRBV10-3
CAISGEPGTEAFF
>TRBJ2-7|15|NA|TRBV11-2
CASSPNRNLAYEQYF
>TRBJ1-5|14|NA|TRBV18
CASSPDRAGWPQHF
>TRBJ2-5|17|NA|TRBV27
CASSLKAAGERGETQYF
>TRBJ2-7|11|NA|TRBV20-1
CSARRTGEQYF
>TRBJ2-1|16|NA|TRBV4-3
CASSQVGLAGEHEQFF
>TRBJ1-3|13|NA|TRBV18
CASSPPSKDSKYF
>TRBJ1-2|15|NA|TRBV28
CASTLPAGGAFGYTF
>TRBJ2-2|14|NA|TRBV5-1
CASSLGQGGRELFF
>TRBJ2-3|14|NA|TRBV5-4
CASSRQGVADTQYF
>TRBJ1-1|13|NA|TRBV7-9
CASSSNMNTEAFF
>TRBJ1-2|16|once|TRBV21-1
CASSKVVRGEKSGYTF
>TRBJ1-3|15|NA|TRBV2
CASRDRTAGGNTIYF
>TRBJ2-1|16|NA|TRBV11-1
CASSLGLAGRGREQFF
>TRBJ2-3|14|NA|TRBV28
CASSPAGGSDTQYF
>TRBJ1-2|13|NA|TRBV4-1
CASRELRATGYTF
>TRBJ2-6|17|NA|TRBV5-6
CASSSVRTTAGANVLTF
>TRBJ1-1|9|NA|TRBV2
CASSEPLGF
>TRBJ2-7|13|NA|TRBV11-2
CASSPNRVGEQYF
>TRBJ2-2|14|NA|TRBV2
CASRWGGNTGELFF
>TRBJ2-7|15|NA|TRBV7-2
CASSLASREGYEQYF
>TRBJ2-1|16|NA|TRBV4-1
CASSPGPSGSYNEQFF
>TRBJ2-2|16|NA|TRBV11-2
CASSPGLAMNTGELFF
>TRBJ2-1|18|NA|TRBV11-2
CASSSLYRAGGNYNEQFF
>TRBJ2-2|15|few|TRBV5-1
CASSRSGVDTGELFF
>TRBJ1-1|14|NA|TRBV28
CASSFVAMNTEAFF
>TRBJ2-7|15|NA|TRBV7-6
CASSLASTLTYEQYF
>TRBJ2-5|11|NA|TRBV2
CASSPTSSQYF
>TRBJ1-2|15|NA|TRBV14
CASSPGPGWMEGYTF
>TRBJ2-3|16|NA|TRBV5-4
CASSPGTSGGGDTQYF
>TRBJ2-1|17|NA|TRBV7-2
CASRHTPGPPLYNEQFF
>TRBJ1-5|18|NA|TRBV28
CASSSGSIGQGGNQPQHF
>TRBJ2-7|14|NA|TRBV5-6
CASSLEYESYEQYF
>TRBJ2-7|16|NA|TRBV19
CASSIRTGALSYEQYF
>TRBJ2-5|15|NA|TRBV11-2
CASSPLDAGSETQYF
>TRBJ1-1|13|NA|TRBV7-8
CASSLDGSTEAFF
>TRBJ2-7|15|NA|TRBV7-2
CASSSTSGGRREQYF
>NA|14|NA|TRBV5-1
CASSRADLGETQYF
>TRBJ2-3|12|many|TRBV7-2
CASSFGPDTQYF
>TRBJ2-2|16|NA|TRBV11-1
CASSSKGGSNTGELFF
>TRBJ2-2|12|NA|TRBV11-2
CASSLFSGELFF
>TRBJ2-1|13|once|TRBV5-4
CASSLELGNEQFF
>TRBJ1-5|16|NA|TRBV30
CARQAWRAGSNQPQHF
>TRBJ1-5|14|NA|TRBV29-1
CSVEVGGVGQPQHF
>TRBJ2-1|11|once|TRBV11-2
CASSRANEQFF
>TRBJ2-2|12|NA|TRBV6-6
CASSYTQGAVFF
>TRBJ1-4|14|NA|TRBV5-6
CASSIRDSNEKLFF
>TRBJ2-2|14|few|TRBV4-3
CASSAGPTTGELFF
>TRBJ2-3|17|NA|TRBV7-9
CASSQERTGERTDTQYF
>TRBJ2-2|14|NA|TRBV29-1
CSVGDRGHTGELFF
>TRBJ1-5|14|NA|TRBV28
CASSLQGQHQPQHF
>TRBJ2-1|16|NA|TRBV18
CASSPPGGASYNEQFF